The rows below give T cell receptor beta chains drawn from one sample of a study of early T cells in non-severe SARS-CoV-2 infection. One entry per CDR3 protein, called by TCRdb with MiXCR from the 5' RACE reads. The data contain roughly 50,000 distinct CDR3 sequences, 8.2% of them singletons. Sequencing used whole blood. Source of these receptors: an adult who was a healthcare worker with PCR-confirmed SARS-CoV-2 infection or an uninfected control (not recorded which). The CDR3 runs from the conserved cysteine through the conserved F or W. The D gene is left open where the match is weak. Clone size is not always given. Where it is, it says once, few, many or a class for expanded clones.

>few|-|13|TRBJ2-7|TRBV29-1
TGCAGCGTACGCCAGGCGCTTTCCTACGAGCAGTACTTC
CSVRQALSYEQYF
>few|TRBD2|18|TRBJ2-3|TRBV12-3/TRBV12-4
TGTGCCAGCAGTTTTAAGATTGGACTAGCGGGGCCCACAGATACGCAGTATTTT
CASSFKIGLAGPTDTQYF
>few|TRBD2|13|TRBJ2-7|TRBV20-1
TGCAGTGCTAAAGCGGGAGTCTCCTACGAGCAGTACTTC
CSAKAGVSYEQYF
>few|-|12|TRBJ2-7|TRBV7-2
TGTGCCAGCAGCTTATCCCTTCACGAGCAGTACTTC
CASSLSLHEQYF
>few|-|13|TRBJ1-1|TRBV5-1
TGCGCCAGCAGCCCTACGAGTGGGGCTGAAGCTTTCTTT
CASSPTSGAEAFF
>-|-|12|TRBJ2-7|TRBV10-2
TGCGCCAGCAGTGATGACAGCTACGAGCAGTACTTC
CASSDDSYEQYF
>-|TRBD2|13|TRBJ2-7|TRBV20-1
TGCAGTGCTAGATGGTCGGGAGGACAAGAGCAGTACTTC
CSARWSGGQEQYF
>many|-|13|TRBJ2-3|TRBV7-8
TGTGCCAGCAGCTCGCGGGGCACAGATACGCAGTATTTT
CASSSRGTDTQYF
>few|TRBD2|16|TRBJ2-7|TRBV5-4
TGTGCCAGCAGCTTCTTCCTAGCGGGAGGGACCCACGAGCAGTACTTC
CASSFFLAGGTHEQYF
>few|TRBD1|15|TRBJ2-1|TRBV7-9
TGTGCCAGCAGCTCTGGGGACAGTCCCTACAATGAGCAGTTCTTC
CASSSGDSPYNEQFF